This T cell receptor (beta chain) was documented in a study of human T cells and chemical hapten exposure. Study in general: TCR yields per sample varied mostly from small pooled library volume differences.

The time point: healthy volunteer bleed at 2 weeks. Extraction yielded total RNA from whole blood (unfractionated). Each CDR3 protein gets one entry after TCRdb re-called the RACE reads with MiXCR. The sample holds 30,000 to 35,000 distinct CDR3 sequences, over 7% seen once. Germline values: CDR1 MNHEY, CDR2 SMNVEV (reference sequence). Trimming took 7 bases from V and 2 from J, leaving 7 bases between them. CDR3 length equals 12 residues. Sequencing was carried out using whole blood. The genes are TRBV27 and TRBJ2-3; D gene uncertain. The receptor's source is a human donor in good health. Some clones in this sample may be carry-over from other donors' samples. The CDR3 DNA is TGTGCCAGCAACCTACCCACAGATACGCAGTATTTT. It yields the protein CASNLPTDTQYF.